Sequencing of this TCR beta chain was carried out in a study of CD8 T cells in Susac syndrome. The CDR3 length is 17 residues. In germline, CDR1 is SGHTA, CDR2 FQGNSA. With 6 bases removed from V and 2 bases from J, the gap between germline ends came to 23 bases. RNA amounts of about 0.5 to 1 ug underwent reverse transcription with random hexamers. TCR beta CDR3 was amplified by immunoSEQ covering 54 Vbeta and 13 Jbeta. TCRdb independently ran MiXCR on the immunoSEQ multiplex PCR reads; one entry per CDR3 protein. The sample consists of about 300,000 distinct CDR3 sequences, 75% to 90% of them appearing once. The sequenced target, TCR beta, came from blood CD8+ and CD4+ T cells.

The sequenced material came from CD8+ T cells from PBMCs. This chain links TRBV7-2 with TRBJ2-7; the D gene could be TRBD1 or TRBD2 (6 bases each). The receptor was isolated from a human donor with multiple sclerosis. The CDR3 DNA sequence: TGTGCCAGCAGAACCTCCCCAGGGGACTCTCCAACCTACGAGCAGTACTTC. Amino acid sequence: CASRTSPGDSPTYEQYF.